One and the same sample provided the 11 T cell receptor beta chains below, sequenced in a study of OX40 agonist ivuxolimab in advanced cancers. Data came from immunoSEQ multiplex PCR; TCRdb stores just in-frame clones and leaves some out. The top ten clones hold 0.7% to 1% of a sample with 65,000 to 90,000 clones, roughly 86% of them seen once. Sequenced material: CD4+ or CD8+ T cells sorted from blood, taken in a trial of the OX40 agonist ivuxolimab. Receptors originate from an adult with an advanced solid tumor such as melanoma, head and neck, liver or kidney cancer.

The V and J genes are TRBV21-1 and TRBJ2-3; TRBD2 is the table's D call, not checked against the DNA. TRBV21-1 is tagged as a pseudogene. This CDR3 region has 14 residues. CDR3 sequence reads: CASTRAGSPDTQYF. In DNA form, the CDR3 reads TGTGCCAGCACTCGGGCGGGTTCCCCAGATACGCAGTATTTT.

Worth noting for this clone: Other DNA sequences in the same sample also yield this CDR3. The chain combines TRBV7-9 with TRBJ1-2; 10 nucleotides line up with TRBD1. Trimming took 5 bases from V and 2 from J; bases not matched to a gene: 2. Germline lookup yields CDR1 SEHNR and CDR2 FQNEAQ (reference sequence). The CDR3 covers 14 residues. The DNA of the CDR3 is TGTGCCAGCAGCCCGGGACAGGGGAACTATGGCTACACCTTC. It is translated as CASSPGQGNYGYTF.

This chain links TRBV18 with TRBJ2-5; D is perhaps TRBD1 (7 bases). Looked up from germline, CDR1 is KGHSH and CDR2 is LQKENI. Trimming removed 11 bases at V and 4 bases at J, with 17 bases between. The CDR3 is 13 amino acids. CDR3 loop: CASTGDRGETQYF. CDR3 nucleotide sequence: TGTGCCTCGACGGGGGACAGAGGAGAGACCCAGTACTTC.

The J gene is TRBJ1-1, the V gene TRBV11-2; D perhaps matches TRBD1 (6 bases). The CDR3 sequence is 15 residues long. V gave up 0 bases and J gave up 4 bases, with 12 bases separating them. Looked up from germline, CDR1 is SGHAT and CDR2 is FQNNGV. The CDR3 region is CASSLDWGARTEAFF. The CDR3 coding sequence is TGTGCCAGCAGCTTAGATTGGGGGGCGCGCACTGAAGCTTTCTTT. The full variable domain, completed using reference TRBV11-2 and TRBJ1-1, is EAGVAQSPRYKIIEKRQSVAFWCNPISGHATLYWYQQILGQGPKLLIQFQNNGVVDDSQLPKDRFSAERLKGVDSTLKIQPAKLEDSAVYLCASSLDWGARTEAFFGQGTRLTVV.

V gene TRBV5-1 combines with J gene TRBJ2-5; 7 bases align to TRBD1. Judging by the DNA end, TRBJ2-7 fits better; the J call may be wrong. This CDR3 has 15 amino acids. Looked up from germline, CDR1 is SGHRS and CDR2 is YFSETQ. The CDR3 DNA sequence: TGCGCCAGCAGCTTGGGACAGGGCATCCCCTACGAGCAGTACTTC. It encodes CASSLGQGIPYEQYF.

CDR3 amino acids: CASSAAGTAYEQYF. The DNA for the CDR3 is TGTGCCAGCTCAGCGGCCGGGACAGCCTACGAGCAGTACTTC. V and J are TRBV18 and TRBJ2-7; 7 bases match TRBD1. J was trimmed by 2 bases and V by 5 bases; bases with no gene match: 6. The CDR3 consists of 14 residues. Germline V lookup: CDR1 KGHSH, CDR2 LQKENI. The full variable domain, rest sourced from reference TRBV18 and TRBJ2-7, is NAGVMQNPRHLVRRRGQEARLRCSPMKGHSHVYWYRQLPEEGLKFMVYLQKENIIDESGMPKERFSAEFPKEGPSILRIQQVVRGDSAAYFCASSAAGTAYEQYFGPGTRLTVT.

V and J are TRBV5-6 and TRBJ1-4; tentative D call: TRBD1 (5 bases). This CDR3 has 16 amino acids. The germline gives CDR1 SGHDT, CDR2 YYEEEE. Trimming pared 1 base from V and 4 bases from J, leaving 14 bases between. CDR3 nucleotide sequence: TGTGCCAGCAGCTTGCTGGGGCAGGGTGGTAATGAAAAACTGTTTTTT. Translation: CASSLLGQGGNEKLFF.

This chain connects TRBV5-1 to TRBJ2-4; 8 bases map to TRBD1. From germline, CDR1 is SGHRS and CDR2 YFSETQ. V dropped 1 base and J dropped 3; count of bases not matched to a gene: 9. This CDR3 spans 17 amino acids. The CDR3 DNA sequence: TGCGCCAGCAGCTTGAGGGCGACAGGGGTGGGCAAAAACATTCAGTACTTC. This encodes CASSLRATGVGKNIQYF.

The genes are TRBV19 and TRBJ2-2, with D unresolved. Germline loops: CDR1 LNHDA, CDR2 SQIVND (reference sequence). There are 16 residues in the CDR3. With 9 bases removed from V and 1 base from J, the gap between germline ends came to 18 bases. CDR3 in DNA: TGTGCCAGCACCCGGACGGCTCGCGGGAACACCGGGGAGCTGTTTTTT. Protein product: CASTRTARGNTGELFF.

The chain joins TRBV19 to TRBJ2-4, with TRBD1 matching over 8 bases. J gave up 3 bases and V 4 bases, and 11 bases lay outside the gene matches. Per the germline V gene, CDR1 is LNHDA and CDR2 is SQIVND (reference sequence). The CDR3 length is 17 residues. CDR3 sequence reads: CASSKGQVGADKNIQYF. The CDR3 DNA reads TGTGCCAGTAGTAAGGGACAGGTGGGGGCCGACAAAAACATTCAGTACTTC. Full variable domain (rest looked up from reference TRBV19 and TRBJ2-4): DGGITQSPKYLFRKEGQNVTLSCEQNLNHDAMYWYRQDPGQGLRLIYYSQIVNDFQKGDIAEGYSVSREKKESFPLTVTSAQKNPTAFYLCASSKGQVGADKNIQYFGAGTRLSVL.

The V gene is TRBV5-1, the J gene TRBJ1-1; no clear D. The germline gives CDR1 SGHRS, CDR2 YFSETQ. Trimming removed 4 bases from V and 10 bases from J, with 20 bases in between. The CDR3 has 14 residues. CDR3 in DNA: TGCGCCAGCAGCCGATCCAGAGTGGCCGAAGGAGCTTTCTTT. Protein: CASSRSRVAEGAFF. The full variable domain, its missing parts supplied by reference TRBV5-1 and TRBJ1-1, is KAGVTQTPRYLIKTRGQQVTLSCSPISGHRSVSWYQQTPGQGLQFLFEYFSETQRNKGNFPGRFSGRQFSNSRSEMNVSTLELGDSALYLCASSRSRVAEGAFFGQGTRLTVV.